This passage covers 2 T cell receptor beta chains from one sample sequenced in a study of T cells in Graves' hyperthyroidism and ophthalmopathy. Amplified TCR beta CDR3 regions derived from RNA transcripts. A first-round RT-PCR of the TCR CDR3 used the HTBI primer set. TCRdb reprocessed the multiplex PCR reads via MiXCR and lists one record per CDR3 protein. The table has fewer than 750,000 distinct CDR3 sequences, roughly 15% seen once. The sequencing sample was made of blood. The source of these receptors is a woman aged 45-60 years with Graves' ophthalmopathy.

This clonotype appeared many times. V is TRBV7-9 and J is TRBJ2-5, with 14 bases lining up with TRBD2. This CDR3 contains 14 residues. Germline V gene sequence: CDR1 SEHNR, CDR2 FQNEAQ (reference sequence). Losses at the gene ends were 11 bases for V and 1 base for J; bases not matched to a gene: 3. The CDR3 sequence: CAWTSGRSQETQYF. The CDR3 DNA reads TGTGCCTGGACTAGCGGGAGGAGCCAAGAGACCCAGTACTTC.

The gene calls are TRBV20-1 and TRBJ2-5; no clear D gene. Germline assignment: CDR1 DFQATT and CDR2 SNEGSKA (reference sequence). The CDR3 totals 12 residues. Trimming removed 0 bases at V and 5 bases at J, with 7 bases between. The chain's CDR3 is CSARDARETQYF. In DNA, the CDR3 is TGCAGTGCTAGAGATGCGAGGGAGACCCAGTACTTC.